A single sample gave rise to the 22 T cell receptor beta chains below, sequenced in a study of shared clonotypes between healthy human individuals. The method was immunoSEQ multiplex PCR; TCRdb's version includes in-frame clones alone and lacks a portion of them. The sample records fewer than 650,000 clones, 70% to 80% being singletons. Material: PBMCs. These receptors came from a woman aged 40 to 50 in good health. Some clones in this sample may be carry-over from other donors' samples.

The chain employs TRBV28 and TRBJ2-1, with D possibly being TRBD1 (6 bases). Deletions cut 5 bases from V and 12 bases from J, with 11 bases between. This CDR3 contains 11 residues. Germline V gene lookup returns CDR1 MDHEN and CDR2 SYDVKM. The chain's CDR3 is CASSLGHRQFF. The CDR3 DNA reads TGTGCCAGCAGTCTGGGACACCGGCAGTTCTTC. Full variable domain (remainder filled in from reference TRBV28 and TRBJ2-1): DVKVTQSSRYLVKRTGEKVFLECVQDMDHENMFWYRQDPGLGLRLIYFSYDVKMKEKGDIPEGYSVSREKKERFSLILESASTNQTSMYLCASSLGHRQFFGPGTRLTVL.

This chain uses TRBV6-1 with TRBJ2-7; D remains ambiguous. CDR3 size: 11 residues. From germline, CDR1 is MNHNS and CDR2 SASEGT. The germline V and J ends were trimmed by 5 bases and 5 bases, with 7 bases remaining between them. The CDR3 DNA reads TGTGCCAGCAGTCTGACCCACGAGCAGTACTTC. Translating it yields CASSLTHEQYF.

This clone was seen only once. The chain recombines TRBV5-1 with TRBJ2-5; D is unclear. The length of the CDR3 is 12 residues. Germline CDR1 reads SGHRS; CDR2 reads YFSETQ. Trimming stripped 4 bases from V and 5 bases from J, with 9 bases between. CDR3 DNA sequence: TGCGCCAGCAGCGCCCTCGGGGAGACCCAGTACTTC. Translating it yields CASSALGETQYF.

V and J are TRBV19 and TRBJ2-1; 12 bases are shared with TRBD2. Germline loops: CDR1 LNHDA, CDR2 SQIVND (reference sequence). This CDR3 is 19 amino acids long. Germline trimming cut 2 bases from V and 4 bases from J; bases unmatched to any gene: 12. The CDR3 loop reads CASSIRTSGTPVAYNEQFF. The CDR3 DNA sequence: TGTGCCAGTAGTATACGGACTAGCGGGACACCAGTGGCTTACAATGAGCAGTTCTTC.

The CDR3 reads CASPFRGNSPDTQYF. CDR3 coding DNA: TGTGCCAGCCCCTTTCGCGGGAACTCCCCTGATACGCAGTATTTT. The V gene is TRBV19, the J gene TRBJ2-3; TRBD2 is a possible D gene (6 bases). The V end lost 9 bases, the J end lost 6 bases, and 22 bases lay between the germline ends. This CDR3 spans 15 amino acids. Germline CDR1 LNHDA, CDR2 SQIVND (reference sequence). Filled out from reference TRBV19 and TRBJ2-3, the complete variable domain reads DGGITQSPKYLFRKEGQNVTLSCEQNLNHDAMYWYRQDPGQGLRLIYYSQIVNDFQKGDIAEGYSVSREKKESFPLTVTSAQKNPTAFYLCASPFRGNSPDTQYFGPGTRLTVL.

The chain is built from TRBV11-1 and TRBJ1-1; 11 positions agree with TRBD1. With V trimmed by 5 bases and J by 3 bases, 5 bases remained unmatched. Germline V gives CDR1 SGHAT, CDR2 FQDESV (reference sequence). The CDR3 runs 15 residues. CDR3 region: CASSTGQGADTEAFF. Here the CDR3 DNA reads TGTGCCAGCAGCACCGGACAGGGGGCGGACACTGAAGCTTTCTTT.

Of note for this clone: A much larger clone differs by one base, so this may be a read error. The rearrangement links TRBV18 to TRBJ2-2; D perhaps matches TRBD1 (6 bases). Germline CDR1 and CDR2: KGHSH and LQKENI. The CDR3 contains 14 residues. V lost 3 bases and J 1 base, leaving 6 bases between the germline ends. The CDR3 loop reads CASSPTGNTGELFF. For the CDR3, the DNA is TGTGCCAGCTCACCGACAGGGAACACCGGGGAGCTGTTTTTT.

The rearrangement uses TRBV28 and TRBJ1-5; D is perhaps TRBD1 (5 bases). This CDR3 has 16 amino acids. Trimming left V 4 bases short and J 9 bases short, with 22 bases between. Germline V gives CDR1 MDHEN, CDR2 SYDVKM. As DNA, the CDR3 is TGTGCCAGCAGTTCCTCCCGCCAGGGCGGGGTGCGGCCCCAGCATTTT. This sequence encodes CASSSSRQGGVRPQHF.

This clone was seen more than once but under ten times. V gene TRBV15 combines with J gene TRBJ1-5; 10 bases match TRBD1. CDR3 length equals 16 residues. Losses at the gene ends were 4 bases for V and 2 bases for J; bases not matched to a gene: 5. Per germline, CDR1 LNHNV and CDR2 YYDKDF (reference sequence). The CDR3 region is CATSKPGQGGNQPQHF. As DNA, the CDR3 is TGTGCCACCAGCAAGCCCGGACAGGGGGGCAATCAGCCCCAGCATTTT.

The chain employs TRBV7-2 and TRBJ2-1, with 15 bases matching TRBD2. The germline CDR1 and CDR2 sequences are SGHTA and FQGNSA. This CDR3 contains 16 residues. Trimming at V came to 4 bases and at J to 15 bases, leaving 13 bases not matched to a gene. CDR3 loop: CASSYGKGLAGGQGFF. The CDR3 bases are TGTGCCAGCAGCTATGGGAAGGGACTAGCGGGAGGCCAGGGGTTCTTC.

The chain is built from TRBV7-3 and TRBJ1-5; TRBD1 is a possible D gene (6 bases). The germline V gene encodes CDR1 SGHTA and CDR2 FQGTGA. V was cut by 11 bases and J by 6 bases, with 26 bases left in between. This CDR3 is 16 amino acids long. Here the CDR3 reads CAPNTQGRGLSQPQHF. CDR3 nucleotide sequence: TGTGCCCCCAACACCCAGGGCAGGGGACTGAGTCAGCCCCAGCATTTT.

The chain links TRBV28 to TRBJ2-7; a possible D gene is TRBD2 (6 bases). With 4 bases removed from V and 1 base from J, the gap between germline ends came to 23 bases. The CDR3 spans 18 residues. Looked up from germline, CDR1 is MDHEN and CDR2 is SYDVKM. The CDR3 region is CASSSSPLADRLSYEQYF. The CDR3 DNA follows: TGTGCCAGCAGTTCCTCCCCCTTAGCGGACCGGTTATCCTACGAGCAGTACTTC. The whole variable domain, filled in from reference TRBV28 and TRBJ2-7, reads DVKVTQSSRYLVKRTGEKVFLECVQDMDHENMFWYRQDPGLGLRLIYFSYDVKMKEKGDIPEGYSVSREKKERFSLILESASTNQTSMYLCASSSSPLADRLSYEQYFGPGTRLTVT.

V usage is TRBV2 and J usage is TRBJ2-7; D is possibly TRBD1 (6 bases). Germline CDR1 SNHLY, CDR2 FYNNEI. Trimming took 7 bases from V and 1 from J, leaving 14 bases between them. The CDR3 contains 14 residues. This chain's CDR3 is CASKKTGASYEQYF. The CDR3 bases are TGTGCCAGCAAGAAGACAGGTGCTTCCTACGAGCAGTACTTC.

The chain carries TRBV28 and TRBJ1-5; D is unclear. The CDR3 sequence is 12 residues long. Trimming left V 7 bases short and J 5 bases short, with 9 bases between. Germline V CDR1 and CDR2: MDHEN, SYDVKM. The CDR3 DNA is TGTGCCAGCAACGACAACTATCAGCCCCAGCATTTT. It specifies CASNDNYQPQHF.

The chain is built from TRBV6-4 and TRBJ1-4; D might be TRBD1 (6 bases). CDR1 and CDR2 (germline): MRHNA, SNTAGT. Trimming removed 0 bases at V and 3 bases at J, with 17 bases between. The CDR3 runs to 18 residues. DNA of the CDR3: TGTGCCAGCAGTGACTCTAGGGGGTTCGTAGGGTCTAATGAAAAACTGTTTTTT. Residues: CASSDSRGFVGSNEKLFF.

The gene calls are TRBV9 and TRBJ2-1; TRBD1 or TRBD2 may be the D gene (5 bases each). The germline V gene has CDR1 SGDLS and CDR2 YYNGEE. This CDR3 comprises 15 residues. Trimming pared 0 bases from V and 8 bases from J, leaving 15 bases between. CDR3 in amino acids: CASSVGGNLFDEQFF. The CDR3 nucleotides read TGTGCCAGCAGCGTAGGGGGGAATCTTTTCGATGAGCAGTTCTTC.

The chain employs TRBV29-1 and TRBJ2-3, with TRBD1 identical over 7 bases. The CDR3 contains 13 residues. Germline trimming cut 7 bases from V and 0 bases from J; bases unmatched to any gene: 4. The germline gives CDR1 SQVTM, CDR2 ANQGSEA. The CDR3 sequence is CSGGRGSTDTQYF. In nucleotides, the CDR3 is TGCAGCGGGGGCAGGGGGAGCACAGATACGCAGTATTTT.

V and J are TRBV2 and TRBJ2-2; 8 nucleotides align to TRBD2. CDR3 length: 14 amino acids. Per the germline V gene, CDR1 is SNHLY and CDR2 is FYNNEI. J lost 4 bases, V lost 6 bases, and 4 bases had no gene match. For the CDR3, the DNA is TGTGCCAGCAGCGGACTAGCCGGCACCGGGGAGCTGTTTTTT. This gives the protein CASSGLAGTGELFF.

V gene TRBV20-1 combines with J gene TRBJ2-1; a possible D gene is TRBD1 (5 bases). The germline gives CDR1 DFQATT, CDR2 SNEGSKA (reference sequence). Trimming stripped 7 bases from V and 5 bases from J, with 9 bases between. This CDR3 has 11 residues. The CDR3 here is CSGPGNNEQFF. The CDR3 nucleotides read TGCAGTGGCCCAGGGAACAATGAGCAGTTCTTC.

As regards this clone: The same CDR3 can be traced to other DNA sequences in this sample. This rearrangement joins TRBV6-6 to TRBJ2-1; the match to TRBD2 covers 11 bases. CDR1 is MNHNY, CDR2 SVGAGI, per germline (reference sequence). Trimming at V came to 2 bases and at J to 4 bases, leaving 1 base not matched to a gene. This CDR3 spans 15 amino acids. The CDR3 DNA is TGTGCCAGCAGTTACGGGACTAGCGGTTACAATGAGCAGTTCTTC. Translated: CASSYGTSGYNEQFF.

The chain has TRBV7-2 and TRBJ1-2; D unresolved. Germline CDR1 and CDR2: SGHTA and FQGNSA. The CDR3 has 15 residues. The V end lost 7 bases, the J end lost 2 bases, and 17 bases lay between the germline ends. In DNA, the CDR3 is TGTGCCAGCACCCCCCAACACACATCGAACTATGGCTACACCTTC. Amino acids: CASTPQHTSNYGYTF.

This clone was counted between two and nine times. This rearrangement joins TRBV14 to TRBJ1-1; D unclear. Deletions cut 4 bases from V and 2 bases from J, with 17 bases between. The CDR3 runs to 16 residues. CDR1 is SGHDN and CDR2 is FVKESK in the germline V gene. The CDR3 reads CASSPPFGVLNTEAFF. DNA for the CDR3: TGTGCCAGCAGCCCGCCTTTCGGGGTTCTAAACACTGAAGCTTTCTTT.